This is a list of T cell receptor beta chains from one sample in a study of T cell responses to AZD1222 COVID-19 vaccine. Assay: immunoSEQ multiplex PCR; the TCRdb copy retains only in-frame clones and omits some. The data hold approximately 130,000 clones, with less than 95% observed a single time. Specimen: peripheral blood, collected on day 0 of AZD1222 vaccination. The receptors here all came from an adult in good health. CDR3s include the opening cysteine and the closing phenylalanine or tryptophan. D genes are given only for firm matches. Rows give clone size only sometimes, using once, few, many, or a class for an expanded clone.

cdr3_nt cdr3_aa j_call d_call cdr3_length v_call clone_size
TGTGCCAGCAGTGAGTCCCAGTGGGCTGAAGCTTTCTTT CASSESQWAEAFF TRBJ1-1 . 13 TRBV2 .
TGTGCCAGCAACCCGGACAGTTCCAATGAGCAGTTCTTC CASNPDSSNEQFF TRBJ2-1 . 13 TRBV12-3/TRBV12-4 .
TGTGCCAGCTCACCCCCGGGCAGCCTCGCCTCTGGGGCCAACGTCCTGACTTTC CASSPPGSLASGANVLTF TRBJ2-6 . 18 TRBV18 .
TGTGCCAGCAGTGAAAATGTGGGGGTAAGAGAGCAGTTCTTC CASSENVGVREQFF TRBJ2-1 . 14 TRBV2 .
TGTGCCAGCAGCTCGGGGAGGAGCTCCTACAATGAGCAGTTCTTC CASSSGRSSYNEQFF TRBJ2-1 . 15 TRBV6-5 .
TGTGCCAGCTCACCTTCCGGCGGGGGATTGAACACTGAAGCTTTCTTT CASSPSGGGLNTEAFF TRBJ1-1 . 16 TRBV18 once
TGTGCCAGCCGTAATAGCGTCGGAAACACCATATATTTT CASRNSVGNTIYF TRBJ1-3 . 13 TRBV28 .
TGTGCCAGCAGCCCAAGCCAGGGGGCGCCTGGCTACACCTTC CASSPSQGAPGYTF TRBJ1-2 TRBD1 14 TRBV7-8 .
TGCGCCAGCAGCCAAGGACTGTCACCGGGGGGAGGAGATACGCAGTATTTT CASSQGLSPGGGDTQYF TRBJ2-3 TRBD2 17 TRBV4-1 .
TGTGCCAGCAGCCGCGGACTAGCCCAATCCGGGGAGCTGTTTTTT CASSRGLAQSGELFF TRBJ2-2 TRBD2 15 TRBV14 .
TGTGCCAGCAGTTTCTTACCCCCCGGGACAGGCAGCAATCAGCCCCAGCATTTT CASSFLPPGTGSNQPQHF TRBJ1-5 TRBD1 18 TRBV27 .
TGTGCCATCAGTGAGTCGGCCGGAAGGTCCATGCATTTT CAISESAGRSMHF TRBJ1-5 . 13 TRBV10-3 once
TGTGCCAGCAGCTTAGAAAGGGAAGAGTCCCAAGAGACCCAGTACTTC CASSLEREESQETQYF TRBJ2-5 . 16 TRBV7-9 .
TGTGCCAGCAGTTCGCCAGGGTGGAACCTCCACTTT CASSSPGWNLHF TRBJ1-6 . 12 TRBV27 .
TGTGCCAGCTCACGGACAGGGGACGGGTGGACCAATCAGCCCCAGCATTTT CASSRTGDGWTNQPQHF TRBJ1-5 TRBD1 17 TRBV18 .
TGTGCCAGCAGCCAAGAGGCTCGCGGCTACACCTTC CASSQEARGYTF TRBJ1-2 . 12 TRBV3-1/TRBV3-2 .
TGTGCCACCAGGAACCCAGGTGGTGAAGTAAACAATGAGCAGTTCTTC CATRNPGGEVNNEQFF TRBJ2-1 . 16 TRBV15 .
TGTGCCTGGAGTGTAGACGGGAATCAGCCCCAGCATTTT CAWSVDGNQPQHF TRBJ1-5 . 13 TRBV30 .
TGTGCCAGCAGCGCAGCGCCGAGAGCGGGGCGCACAGATACGCAGTATTTT CASSAAPRAGRTDTQYF TRBJ2-3 TRBD2 17 TRBV9 .
TGTGCCTGGATGGCAAGGATTGAGTTCTTC CAWMARIEFF TRBJ2-1 . 10 TRBV30 .
TGTGCCAGCAGCTCCCCCCACGGACAGGGAGGAAATGAGCAGTTCTTC CASSSPHGQGGNEQFF TRBJ2-1 TRBD1 16 TRBV7-6 once
TGTGCCAGCAGCTTAATCAGCGGGAGAGATACGCAGTATTTT CASSLISGRDTQYF TRBJ2-3 TRBD2 14 TRBV7-6 .
TGTGCCAGCTCACCATTCAACGGGAGTGGGAACAATGAGCAGTTCTTC CASSPFNGSGNNEQFF TRBJ2-1 . 16 TRBV18 .
TGTGCCACCCGGAGGGACGTCGAAGCTTTCTTT CATRRDVEAFF TRBJ1-1 . 11 TRBV10-3 few
TGTGCCAGCACCGGGGGGACCTACGAGCAGTACTTC CASTGGTYEQYF TRBJ2-7 TRBD2 12 TRBV28 .
TGTGCCACCAGCAGAACCTACTGGGGAGAACTTCAAGAGACCCAGTACTTC CATSRTYWGELQETQYF TRBJ2-5 . 17 TRBV15 .
TGTGCCAGCGGGTGGTTCGGAAACACCATATATTTT CASGWFGNTIYF TRBJ1-3 . 12 TRBV12-3/TRBV12-4 .
TGTGCCAGCAGCTTAGGGAGGGGGGGTAACTACGAGCAGTACTTC CASSLGRGGNYEQYF TRBJ2-7 . 15 TRBV11-2 .
TGTGCCTGGGAGGTTCCTCCCTACGGGGAGCTGTTTTTT CAWEVPPYGELFF TRBJ2-2 . 13 TRBV30 .
TGCGCCAGCAGGGTCGCCGTAAGGGTCGGGATGAACACTGAAGCTTTCTTT CASRVAVRVGMNTEAFF TRBJ1-1 . 17 TRBV10-2 once
TGTGCCAGCAGCTCCGGGACAGGACAGGGAGGGCTTGGTACGCAGTATTTT CASSSGTGQGGLGTQYF TRBJ2-3 . 17 TRBV7-6 .
TGTGCCAGCAGCCCACCCGGGCTAGCGGGAAACACCGGGGAGCTGTTTTTT CASSPPGLAGNTGELFF TRBJ2-2 TRBD2 17 TRBV7-9 .
TGTGCCAGCAGCTTGGTTAACAGGGGCTCCTACGAGCAGTACTTC CASSLVNRGSYEQYF TRBJ2-7 TRBD1 15 TRBV5-8 .
TGCGCCAGCAGCACCGACGGGACAGGGTATGAAAAACTGTTTTTT CASSTDGTGYEKLFF TRBJ1-4 TRBD1 15 TRBV5-1 .
TGTGCCAGCACCGCCTATCGGGGGGCGAAAGGCTACACCTTC CASTAYRGAKGYTF TRBJ1-2 . 14 TRBV9 .
TGTGCCAGCAGCTCCCGCGGGACAATTCCCTACGAGCAGTACTTC CASSSRGTIPYEQYF TRBJ2-7 . 15 TRBV11-2 .
TGTGCCTGGATGGGGGACGGGAACACCGGGGAGCTGTTTTTT CAWMGDGNTGELFF TRBJ2-2 . 14 TRBV30 .
TGTGCCAGCAGCCCCGCCCGAAGCGCAGAGCAGTTCTTC CASSPARSAEQFF TRBJ2-1 . 13 TRBV7-3 .
TGTGCCTGGGGGGAGACCGTGACCTCTATGAACACTGAAGCTTTCTTT CAWGETVTSMNTEAFF TRBJ1-1 . 16 TRBV30 .
TGTGCCAGCAGTCCGAAACAGGGTTCCACTGAAGCTTTCTTT CASSPKQGSTEAFF TRBJ1-1 . 14 TRBV27 .
TGTGCCAGCGGCGGCGTTAGCTACACCTTC CASGGVSYTF TRBJ1-2 . 10 TRBV2 .
TGTGCCAGCAGTTGGCGGAGAGCGAACACCGGGGAGCTGTTTTTT CASSWRRANTGELFF TRBJ2-2 . 15 TRBV28 .
TGTGCCTGGATGTCCACCTACGAGCAGTACTTC CAWMSTYEQYF TRBJ2-7 . 11 TRBV30 .
TGTGCCAGTAGAAAAACGCGTCCAAATCAGCCCCAGCATTTT CASRKTRPNQPQHF TRBJ1-5 . 14 TRBV19 .
TGTGCCAGCAGTAGGGACAGGGGCAAATATGGCTACACCTTC CASSRDRGKYGYTF TRBJ1-2 TRBD1 14 TRBV6-5 once
TGCGCCAGCAGTATGGGTTTGAACACTGAAGCTTTCTTT CASSMGLNTEAFF TRBJ1-1 . 13 TRBV5-1 .
TGTGCCAGCAGTTTAACGTTGCCAGCTAACTCCTACGAGCAGTACTTC CASSLTLPANSYEQYF TRBJ2-7 . 16 TRBV27 once
TGTGCAAGTAGGACGGCAATTAACTATGGCTACACCTTC CASRTAINYGYTF TRBJ1-2 . 13 TRBV19 .
TGTGCCAGCAGCCAAGAGGTTAGCGGGTCGCGGTACTTC CASSQEVSGSRYF TRBJ2-7 TRBD2 13 TRBV3-1/TRBV3-2 .
TGTGCCAGCAGCAGGGGACAGCAATTCGGGGACACTGAAGCTTTCTTT CASSRGQQFGDTEAFF TRBJ1-1 TRBD1 16 TRBV7-9 .
TGTGCCAGCAGTCCGATCACCCCTAGCACAGATACGCAGTATTTT CASSPITPSTDTQYF TRBJ2-3 . 15 TRBV28 .
TGTGCCAGCGTTGACAGGTACGAGCAGTACTTC CASVDRYEQYF TRBJ2-7 . 11 TRBV28 .
TGTGCCAGCAGTCATGCCTTAAGTAGAGATAATTCACCCCTCCACTTT CASSHALSRDNSPLHF TRBJ1-6 . 16 TRBV6-6 .
TGTGCCAGTAGGGGGACAGTGCCCTCCTATGGCTACACCTTC CASRGTVPSYGYTF TRBJ1-2 TRBD1 14 TRBV19 once
TGTGCCAGCAGGGGGTTCACATACGAGCAGTACTTC CASRGFTYEQYF TRBJ2-7 . 12 TRBV6-5 once
TGTGCCAGCAGCGAGGAGAGGGGGCAGGGCTCTTTC CASSEERGQGSF TRBJ1-2 TRBD1 12 TRBV9 .